What follows are 3 T cell receptor beta chains derived from one specimen sequenced in a study of shared clonotypes between healthy human individuals. Positive CCR7 selection of CD45RO-negative cells yielded the naive CD8 cells, and terminally differentiated effector memory CD45RA+ cells were excluded. Generated by immunoSEQ multiplex PCR, the TCRdb table keeps only in-frame clones and is missing some. The profile covers more than 2 million clones, with approximately 94% appearing a single time and around 1.1% taken by the ten largest. Sequenced sample: naive CD8+ T cells sorted from blood. These receptors came from a man aged 18 to 30 in good health.

The J gene is TRBJ2-3, the V gene TRBV10-3; D not certain. The V gene lost 3 bases and the J gene lost 1 base, with 8 bases spanning the gap. The CDR3 covers 14 residues. Per germline, CDR1 ENHRY and CDR2 SYGVKD. The CDR3 sequence: CAISEISGTDTQYF. The CDR3 DNA sequence: TGTGCCATCAGTGAAATCAGTGGCACAGATACGCAGTATTTT.

The gene calls are TRBV9 and TRBJ2-1; 15 bases are a match to TRBD2. The CDR3 totals 17 residues. Germline CDR1 and CDR2: SGDLS and YYNGEE. After removal of 5 bases from V and 0 bases from J, the junction contained 3 bases not matched to a gene. This CDR3 reads CASSGLAGGSSYNEQFF. In DNA, the CDR3 is TGTGCCAGCAGTGGACTAGCGGGAGGGAGCTCCTACAATGAGCAGTTCTTC.

The sample holds one count of this clone. CDR3 sequence reads: CASSLRTVGGYNEQFF. CDR3 nucleotide sequence: TGTGCCAGCAGCTTAAGGACGGTCGGGGGCTACAATGAGCAGTTCTTC. J is TRBJ2-1 and V is TRBV11-2; tentatively, D is TRBD2 (6 bases). Trimming left V 2 bases short and J 3 bases short, with 14 bases between. There are 16 residues in the CDR3. Germline V CDR1 and CDR2: SGHAT, FQNNGV.